The rows below give T cell receptor beta chains drawn from one sample of a study of blood T cell repertoires in COVID-19. Profiled with immunoSEQ multiplex PCR; TCRdb holds only in-frame clones, not every one. The repertoire includes hundreds of thousands of clones, over 80% of them detected once, and roughly 0.26% sits in the top ten. Sequencing input: peripheral blood. These receptors originate from a woman younger than 30 with acute or convalescent COVID-19. Each CDR3 is given with its conserved first and last residue. The D gene is left open where the match is weak. Expanded clones get a size class; other rows say once, few or many, or leave the size out.

.	.	TRBJ1-4	TRBV25-1	TGTGCCAGCAGTGAGCGATACAGTGGATGGGATGAAAAACTGTTTTTT	CASSERYSGWDEKLFF
.	.	TRBJ2-7	TRBV5-6	TGTGCCAGCAGCCTAGGACCGGGGAAGCGATACTTC	CASSLGPGKRYF
.	.	TRBJ1-4	TRBV12-3/TRBV12-4	TGTGCCAGCGCTTGGACGGGCAGCGGAAAACTGTTTTTT	CASAWTGSGKLFF
TRBD2	.	TRBJ2-1	TRBV7-3	TGTGCCAGCAGCTTAGGGGTACTAGCGGGGGCCTACAATGAGCAGTTCTTC	CASSLGVLAGAYNEQFF
.	.	TRBJ1-4	TRBV4-2	TGTGCCAGCAGCGAAAGACAGAAACCTGCAACTAATGAAAAACTGTTTTTT	CASSERQKPATNEKLFF
.	.	TRBJ2-5	TRBV28	TGTGCCAGCAGTTTTAGAGGGAAGGACCAAGAGACCCAGTACTTC	CASSFRGKDQETQYF
.	.	TRBJ1-3	TRBV6-5	TGTGCCAGCACCTACGCCCAGGGATCTGGAAACACCATATATTTT	CASTYAQGSGNTIYF
TRBD1	once	TRBJ1-2	TRBV30	TGTGCCTGGGACAGGGGGCGCGGGGGCTACACCTTC	CAWDRGRGGYTF
.	once	TRBJ1-2	TRBV2	TGTGCCAGCAGCCACAGAACGAACTGGGGCTACACCTTC	CASSHRTNWGYTF
.	.	TRBJ1-6	TRBV19	TGTGCCAGTAGTCCCCCGGGGGAGCCAAATTCACCCCTCCACTTT	CASSPPGEPNSPLHF
.	.	TRBJ1-2	TRBV4-3	TGCGCCAGCAGCCAAGATCCTGCAGGGGTCAACTATGGCTACACCTTC	CASSQDPAGVNYGYTF
.	.	TRBJ2-1	TRBV5-6	TGTGCCAGCAGCTTGGACCTAGCTTACAATGAGCAGTTCTTC	CASSLDLAYNEQFF
.	.	TRBJ2-1	TRBV19	TGTGCCAGTAGTATAGATCGGCCGGGGTCCTACAATGAGCAGTTCTTC	CASSIDRPGSYNEQFF
.	.	TRBJ2-7	TRBV19	TGTGCCAGTCAGTCGACAGGTGGGGGAGAGCAGTACTTC	CASQSTGGGEQYF
.	.	TRBJ1-1	TRBV2	TGTGCCAGCAGTGGCAGGTTGAACACTGAAGCTTTCTTT	CASSGRLNTEAFF
.	.	TRBJ2-7	TRBV21-1	TGTGCCAGCAGACGTCGCAGGCCAATTCCCTACGAGCAGTACTTC	CASRRRRPIPYEQYF
.	.	TRBJ1-1	TRBV11-2	TGTGCCAGCAGCTTAGTTACTGGCCCTAAGCGGGGTGAAGCTTTCTTT	CASSLVTGPKRGEAFF
.	.	TRBJ1-1	TRBV7-2	TGTGCCAGCAGCCTGGAGTTCGGTGCCACTGAAGCTTTCTTT	CASSLEFGATEAFF
TRBD1	.	TRBJ2-1	TRBV25-1	TGTGCCAGCAGTGAATGGGGATCCGGGACAGGGGGCAAAAATGAGCAGTTCTTC	CASSEWGSGTGGKNEQFF
TRBD2	few	TRBJ2-7	TRBV4-1	TGCGCCAGCAGCCAAGATCCGGGACTAGCGATTTCCTACGAGCAGTACTTC	CASSQDPGLAISYEQYF
.	once	TRBJ1-2	TRBV4-2	TGTGCCAGCAGCCAAGCGCTGAAGGGGCTAATATATGGCTACACCTTC	CASSQALKGLIYGYTF
TRBD1	.	TRBJ1-1	TRBV15	TGTGCCACCAGCCCCGGGACAGACGACGAAGCTTTCTTT	CATSPGTDDEAFF
TRBD1	.	TRBJ2-1	TRBV25-1	TGTGCCAGCAGTGAGGGACAGGTAGTGGAGCAGTTCTTC	CASSEGQVVEQFF
TRBD1	.	TRBJ2-1	TRBV5-4	TGTGCCAGCAGAGCGCCGGGACAGACCCCTTCGGACGAGCAGTTCTTC	CASRAPGQTPSDEQFF
TRBD1	.	TRBJ1-5	TRBV6-1	TGTGCCAGCAGGACAGGGCTGCGGCAGCCCCAGCATTTT	CASRTGLRQPQHF
TRBD1	.	TRBJ1-5	TRBV29-1	TGCAGCGTCGAAGCGCCCAACCGGGACAGGATTTGGGGCAATCAGCCCCAGCATTTT	CSVEAPNRDRIWGNQPQHF
TRBD2	.	TRBJ2-2	TRBV2	TGTGCCAGCAGTTCGACTAGCGGGGGACAGGGCGGGGAGCTGTTTTTT	CASSSTSGGQGGELFF
.	once	TRBJ1-5	TRBV6-1	TGTGCCAGCAGTGAGTCGGGTTATCAGCCCCAGCATTTT	CASSESGYQPQHF
.	.	TRBJ1-1	TRBV20-1	TGCAGTGCCCCCGGGGCTTTCTTT	CSAPGAFF
.	.	TRBJ1-6	TRBV9	TGTGCCAGCAGCGGCACAATAAATTCACCCCTCCACTTT	CASSGTINSPLHF
.	.	TRBJ1-5	TRBV5-5	TGTGCCAGCAGCTTGTACGGGATTCTTAATCAGCCCCAGCATTTT	CASSLYGILNQPQHF
TRBD1	.	TRBJ1-2	TRBV7-8	TGTGCCAGCAGCCGGGGACAGGGGGAGGGCTACACCTTC	CASSRGQGEGYTF
TRBD1	.	TRBJ2-2	TRBV5-1	TGCGCCAGCAACTGGGGTGACAGGGAGTACGGGGAGCTGTTTTTT	CASNWGDREYGELFF
TRBD1	.	TRBJ2-7	TRBV19	TGTGCCAGTAGTGCCCCGGGACAGGGGGCTTACGAGCAGTACTTC	CASSAPGQGAYEQYF
TRBD1	.	TRBJ1-2	TRBV7-2	TGTGCCAGCAGCTCCCCCGGGACAGGGGTCTTGGGCTACACCTTC	CASSSPGTGVLGYTF
.	.	TRBJ2-3	TRBV5-1	TGCGCCAGCAGCTTGGGTCCGACAGATACGCAGTATTTT	CASSLGPTDTQYF
TRBD1	.	TRBJ1-2	TRBV29-1	TGCAGCGTTGGGGGGGTCAGACAGGGAGAGGGCTATGGCTACACCTTC	CSVGGVRQGEGYGYTF
TRBD2	once	TRBJ2-3	TRBV4-1	TGCGCCAGCAGCCAAGCCGGACTAGCGGGGCCCACAGATACGCAGTATTTT	CASSQAGLAGPTDTQYF
.	.	TRBJ1-2	TRBV24-1	TGTGCCACCAGTGATTCCGCTAGGAGGGAGGGGACAAAGGATGGCTACACCTTC	CATSDSARREGTKDGYTF
.	.	TRBJ2-7	TRBV6-2/TRBV6-3	TGTGCCAGCAGTTACGGGACACTTTCCTACGAGCAGTACTTC	CASSYGTLSYEQYF
.	.	TRBJ1-4	TRBV9	TGTGCCAGCAGCGCTAGCGGGGTCAGGGGAAATGAAAAACTGTTTTTT	CASSASGVRGNEKLFF
TRBD1	.	TRBJ1-2	TRBV28	TGTGCCAGCAGTCCCCCTTCGACAGGGTATGGCTACACCTTC	CASSPPSTGYGYTF